The 25 T cell receptor beta chains given below trace back to one sample, sequenced in a study of T cell responses to AZD1222 COVID-19 vaccine. The data were produced by immunoSEQ multiplex PCR, yet TCRdb's version contains in-frame clones alone and is incomplete. The repertoire holds tens of thousands of clones, with 60% to 85% as singletons. Here the sequenced sample was peripheral blood, taken on day 0 of AZD1222 vaccination. The source is an adult in good health.

The chain carries TRBV5-6 and TRBJ1-1; TRBD1 aligns across 9 bases. Germline CDR1 reads SGHDT; CDR2 reads YYEEEE. Unmatched junction bases numbered 5, after V lost 4 bases and J lost 1 base. This CDR3 is built from 15 residues. The CDR3 DNA is TGTGCCAGCAGCCCCGGGACAGGGCGGAACACTGAAGCTTTCTTT. It specifies CASSPGTGRNTEAFF. The full variable domain, in which reference TRBV5-6 and TRBJ1-1 provide the parts outside the CDR3, is DAGVTQSPTHLIKTRGQQVTLRCSPKSGHDTVSWYQQALGQGPQFIFQYYEEEERQRGNFPDRFSGHQFPNYSSELNVNALLLGDSALYLCASSPGTGRNTEAFFGQGTRLTVV.

This chain uses TRBV7-9 with TRBJ1-6, with 10 bases fitting TRBD1. In germline, CDR1 is SEHNR, CDR2 FQNEAQ (reference sequence). The CDR3 is 16 residues long. After removal of 7 bases from V and 7 bases from J, the junction contained 10 bases not matched to a gene. CDR3 coding DNA: TGTGCCAGCAACATGGGGACAGGGGCACGCAATTCACCCCTCCACTTT. It codes for CASNMGTGARNSPLHF.

The rearrangement joins TRBV27 to TRBJ2-7; TRBD1 aligns across 9 bases. This CDR3 comprises 15 residues. J was trimmed by 1 base and V by 5 bases; bases with no gene match: 6. Germline V gene lookup returns CDR1 MNHEY and CDR2 SMNVEV (reference sequence). CDR3 sequence reads: CASSAWDRASYEQYF. The DNA of the CDR3 is TGTGCCAGCAGTGCCTGGGACAGGGCGTCCTACGAGCAGTACTTC.

Only one count was recorded for this clone. The chain has TRBV19 and TRBJ2-1; D perhaps matches TRBD2 (6 bases). Germline loops: CDR1 LNHDA, CDR2 SQIVND (reference sequence). Between the trimmed V and J ends, which lost 7 bases and 0 bases, there was a span of 7 bases. The CDR3 has 13 amino acids. The CDR3 spells CASMGGSYNEQFF. CDR3 nucleotides: TGTGCCAGTATGGGGGGCTCCTACAATGAGCAGTTCTTC.

V gene TRBV12-3 or TRBV12-4 combines with J gene TRBJ2-1, with TRBD1 as a possible D gene (5 bases). V lost 7 bases and J lost 5, with 12 bases in between. The CDR3 is 13 amino acids. CDR3 protein: CASTLDRHNEQFF. The CDR3 DNA is TGTGCCAGCACCTTAGACAGACACAATGAGCAGTTCTTC.

This chain connects TRBV4-1 to TRBJ1-2; D is undetermined. Germline CDR1 MGHRA, CDR2 YSYEKL. The CDR3 has 12 residues. Trimming left V 3 bases short and J 6 bases short, with 8 bases between. The CDR3 loop reads CASSHRAHGYTF. CDR3 DNA: TGCGCCAGCAGCCACCGGGCCCATGGCTACACCTTC.

The genes are TRBV4-3 and TRBJ1-5, with D possibly matching TRBD1 (5 bases). Looked up from germline, CDR1 is LGHNA and CDR2 is YSLEER. The CDR3 totals 14 residues. V was pared by 4 bases and J by 9 bases, with 16 bases between. CDR3 protein: CASSLVGAGAPQHF. The CDR3 DNA reads TGCGCCAGCAGCCTCGTCGGCGCCGGGGCGCCCCAGCATTTT.

The chain uses TRBV5-8 and TRBJ1-2; D remains ambiguous. The V gene's germline CDR1 is SGHTS and CDR2 YDEGEE. V lost 0 bases and J 4 bases, leaving 10 bases between the germline ends. CDR3 length: 14 amino acids. For the CDR3, the DNA is TGTGCCAGCAGCTTGGTTACGCTAACCTATGGCTACACCTTC. The encoded protein is CASSLVTLTYGYTF.

This clone was observed a single time. The chain carries TRBV5-1 and TRBJ2-7; no firm D call. Trimming shortened V by 3 bases and J by 5 bases, and 15 bases separated the two germline ends. The CDR3 totals 14 residues. CDR1 is SGHRS, CDR2 YFSETQ, per germline. The CDR3 nucleotides read TGCGCCAGCAGCTCACGCGGAGATGCAGACGAGCAGTACTTC. As protein: CASSSRGDADEQYF.

The genes are TRBV6-2 or TRBV6-3 and TRBJ2-7; 10 bases align to TRBD1. This CDR3 comprises 14 residues. The V gene end was trimmed by 6 bases and the J gene end by 2 bases; junction bases not matched to a gene: 4. From germline, CDR1 is MNHEY and CDR2 SVGEGT. The CDR3, as DNA: TGTGCCAGCAGCTTAGGACAGGGGGCCTACGAGCAGTACTTC. Amino acid sequence: CASSLGQGAYEQYF.

The chain recombines TRBV6-5 with TRBJ1-2, with 7 bases fitting TRBD1. There are 15 residues in the CDR3. Germline V gives CDR1 MNHEY, CDR2 SVGAGI. V was clipped by 5 bases and J by 0 bases; unmatched bases: 6. The CDR3 nucleotides are TGTGCCAGCAGTACGCAGACAGGGCCTAACTATGGCTACACCTTC. This sequence encodes CASSTQTGPNYGYTF.

This clone has ten or more counts. The V call is TRBV11-2, the J call TRBJ2-1; the D is unclear. Trimming took off 5 bases at V and 4 bases at J, with 3 bases between the two ends. The CDR3 is made up of 11 amino acids. Germline assignment: CDR1 SGHAT and CDR2 FQNNGV. The CDR3 loop reads CASSDYNEQFF. For the CDR3, the DNA is TGTGCCAGCAGCGATTACAATGAGCAGTTCTTC.

The chain joins TRBV2 to TRBJ1-2; TRBD1 agrees at 10 bases. The CDR3 has 15 amino acids. V trimming: 5 bases; J trimming: 4 bases; junction bases outside the gene matches: 7. CDR1 and CDR2 (germline): SNHLY, FYNNEI. CDR3 amino acids: CASSYWDRGAYGYTF. The CDR3 DNA sequence: TGTGCCAGCAGTTATTGGGACAGGGGTGCCTATGGCTACACCTTC.

The CDR3 reads CATSDRTGGQETQYF. CDR3 in DNA: TGTGCCACCAGTGATAGGACAGGGGGCCAAGAGACCCAGTACTTC. The rearrangement joins TRBV24-1 to TRBJ2-5; 10 positions match TRBD1. V was clipped by 3 bases and J by 1 base; unmatched bases: 1. Germline lookup yields CDR1 KGHDR and CDR2 SFDVKD. The length of the CDR3 is 15 residues.

The V gene is TRBV25-1, the J gene TRBJ1-3; D not certain. The length of the CDR3 is 14 residues. V lost 2 bases and J lost 0, with 5 bases in between. Per the germline V gene, CDR1 is MGHDK and CDR2 is SYGVNS. Written as DNA, the CDR3 is TGTGCCAGCAGTGAAGAAGTCTCTGGAAACACCATATATTTT. Its protein product is CASSEEVSGNTIYF.

The gene calls are TRBV7-3 and TRBJ1-6, with 9 nucleotides matching TRBD1. Germline assignment: CDR1 SGHTA and CDR2 FQGTGA. The CDR3 totals 13 residues. V shed 5 bases, J shed 9 bases, and the junction held 2 bases outside the gene matches. CDR3 nucleotide sequence: TGTGCCAGCAGCCTGACAGGGGGTTCACCCCTCCACTTT. Amino acid sequence: CASSLTGGSPLHF.

The V gene is TRBV9, the J gene TRBJ1-1; 9 bases align to TRBD1. Germline assignment: CDR1 SGDLS and CDR2 YYNGEE. The ends lost 4 bases at V and 10 bases at J; junction bases unmatched: 11. The CDR3 runs 14 residues. In DNA, the CDR3 is TGTGCCAGCAGCCCCAGTCCGGCGGACAGGGGAGCTTTCTTT. It encodes CASSPSPADRGAFF.

In its sample, this clone was seen once. The V and J genes are TRBV25-1 and TRBJ1-4; TRBD1 is a possible D gene (5 bases). Germline loops: CDR1 MGHDK, CDR2 SYGVNS. This CDR3 spans 14 amino acids. V gave up 10 bases and J gave up 7 bases, with 19 bases separating them. Written as DNA, the CDR3 is TGTGCCACCTCAATTGGGGGGATAGGTGAAAAACTGTTTTTT. This sequence encodes CATSIGGIGEKLFF. Drawing the rest from reference TRBV25-1 and TRBJ1-4, the complete variable domain is EADIYQTPRYLVIGTGKKITLECSQTMGHDKMYWYQQDPGMELHLIHYSYGVNSTEKGDLSSESTVSRIRTEHFPLTLESARPSHTSQYLCATSIGGIGEKLFFGSGTQLSVL.

The chain combines TRBV30 with TRBJ2-1; D is unclear. The CDR3 loop spans 13 amino acids. V was trimmed by 3 bases and J by 8 bases, leaving 14 bases between them. Germline loops: CDR1 GTSNPN, CDR2 SVGIG (reference sequence). CDR3 loop: CAWRGAGRDEQFF. CDR3 DNA: TGTGCCTGGAGAGGAGCAGGACGTGATGAGCAGTTCTTC.

The chain carries TRBV24-1 and TRBJ2-1; 10 bases are a match to TRBD1. Trimming cost V 3 bases and J 8 bases; bases outside gene matches: 9. This CDR3 has 16 residues. The V gene's germline CDR1 is KGHDR and CDR2 SFDVKD. The CDR3 DNA is TGTGCCACCAGTGATACGACAGGGGGCTTTAGCGATGAGCAGTTCTTC. It codes for CATSDTTGGFSDEQFF.

This chain connects TRBV28 to TRBJ2-7; D possibly corresponds to TRBD2 (6 bases). Looked up from germline, CDR1 is MDHEN and CDR2 is SYDVKM. Trimming stripped 5 bases from V and 4 bases from J, with 18 bases between. This CDR3 has 15 amino acids. CDR3 loop: CASSLLRGLAYEQYF. The CDR3 nucleotides are TGTGCCAGCAGTCTCCTCCGGGGACTGGCATACGAGCAGTACTTC.

CDR3 region: CASTPGLARYEQFF. The CDR3 DNA follows: TGTGCCAGCACTCCGGGACTAGCGAGGTATGAGCAGTTCTTC. V usage is TRBV2 and J usage is TRBJ2-1; 10 bases match TRBD2. V gave up 7 bases and J gave up 8 bases; unmatched junction bases: 8. Germline V gene sequence: CDR1 SNHLY, CDR2 FYNNEI. The CDR3 sequence is 14 residues long. The entire variable domain, with the rest obtained from reference TRBV2 and TRBJ2-1, is as follows: EPEVTQTPSHQVTQMGQEVILRCVPISNHLYFYWYRQILGQKVEFLVSFYNNEISEKSEIFDDQFSVERPDGSNFTLKIRSTKLEDSAMYFCASTPGLARYEQFFGPGTRLTVL.

This chain joins TRBV6-5 and TRBJ1-6, with D possibly matching TRBD1 (5 bases). Germline-derived CDR1 and CDR2 are MNHEY and SVGAGI. CDR3 length equals 14 residues. V shed 2 bases and J shed 9 bases, with 11 bases lying between them. CDR3 sequence (DNA): TGTGCCAGCAGTTACGGGGGTATGAGTTCACCCCTCCACTTT. Protein product: CASSYGGMSSPLHF.

V usage is TRBV21-1 and J usage is TRBJ2-5; the table assigns TRBD2, which was not confirmed against the DNA. TRBV21-1 is recorded as a pseudogene. CDR3 length: 14 residues. The CDR3, as DNA: TGTGCCAGCAGCCCCCCGGGAGGGTCTGAGACCCAGTACTTC. It is translated as CASSPPGGSETQYF.

The chain couples TRBV29-1 to TRBJ1-2; D is possibly TRBD1 (6 bases). This CDR3 is 15 amino acids long. V was clipped by 4 bases and J by 3 bases, with 18 bases between them. Germline V CDR1 and CDR2: SQVTM, ANQGSEA. Here the CDR3 reads CSVVRWQGMDYGYTF. Written as DNA, the CDR3 is TGCAGCGTTGTACGATGGCAGGGGATGGACTATGGCTACACCTTC. Complete variable domain (other parts from reference TRBV29-1 and TRBJ1-2): SAVISQKPSRDICQRGTSLTIQCQVDSQVTMMFWYRQQPGQSLTLIATANQGSEATYESGFVIDKFPISRPNLTFSTLTVSNMSPEDSSIYLCSVVRWQGMDYGYTFGSGTRLTVV.